This TCR beta chain was found in a study of T-cell memory formation after mild COVID-19. Looking at the study overall: TCR clusters were largely donor specific.

TCRdb recomputed calls from the 5' RACE reads with MiXCR, one row per CDR3 protein. The table includes under 110,000 distinct CDR3 sequences, around 12% detected once. This CDR3 comprises 16 residues. Germline-derived CDR1 and CDR2 are SGHDN and FVKESK. The V segment lost 2 bases and the J segment 2 bases; nucleotides outside the gene matches: 7. General study findings and limits: Second-wave clones reaching peak frequency on day 37 lacked confirmed SARS-CoV-2 specificity. The pre-infection memory compartment contained some responding clones, suggesting cross-reactive memory joined. From day 15 to 85, contracting clones were balanced between CD4 and CD8, whereas later expanders leaned toward CD4+.

This clonotype was seen a handful of times. Its target is not known. The sequenced sample consisted of PBMCs or a T cell subset sorted from them (not recorded which). This chain joins TRBV14 and TRBJ2-7, with 9 bases aligning to TRBD1. The TCR comes from an adult woman who had mild COVID-19 (a few samples of this study predate the infection). Cell type and time point are not known. CDR3 sequence reads: CASSQFQGQGTYEQYF. The CDR3 DNA sequence: TGTGCCAGCAGCCAATTTCAAGGACAGGGGACCTACGAGCAGTACTTC. The entire variable domain, with the rest obtained from reference TRBV14 and TRBJ2-7, is as follows: EAGVTQFPSHSVIEKGQTVTLRCDPISGHDNLYWYRRVMGKEIKFLLHFVKESKQDESGMPNNRFLAERTGGTYSTLKVQPAELEDSGVYFCASSQFQGQGTYEQYFGPGTRLTVT.